One sample yielded the 13 T cell receptor beta chains listed below, sequenced in a study of molecular identifiers for immune sequencing clone quantification. TCRdb independently ran MiXCR on the PCR reads; one entry per CDR3 protein. The sample has a few hundred thousand distinct CDR3 sequences, about 21% seen once. The source material was naive CD8+ T cells from blood, with Jurkat cell RNA spiked in. Subset indicated: FACS-sorted CD8+CD4-CCR7+CD45RA+ naive T cells. The source is a human donor in good health. Some libraries in this study had Jurkat cell RNA spiked in.

This chain links TRBV3-1 with TRBJ2-1; TRBD1 agrees at 7 bases. Germline V gene lookup returns CDR1 LGHDT and CDR2 YNNKEL (reference sequence). The CDR3 runs to 15 residues. The trim removed 1 base at V and 7 bases at J, leaving 7 bases unmatched. CDR3 DNA sequence: TGTGCCAGCAGCCAAGGGCAGGGGGATGGGAATGAGCAGTTCTTC. It codes for CASSQGQGDGNEQFF.

This clonotype appeared many times. This chain connects TRBV20-1 to TRBJ2-5, with a weak D call TRBD2 (7 bases). This CDR3 comprises 17 residues. The V gene's germline CDR1 is DFQATT and CDR2 SNEGSKA (reference sequence). Between the trimmed V and J ends, which lost 3 bases and 3 bases, there was a span of 23 bases. CDR3 nucleotide sequence: TGCAGTGCTAGGGGGTTAGGGGGGGCGTTGAGAAAAGAGACCCAGTACTTC. It is translated as CSARGLGGALRKETQYF.

This clonotype was observed at least ten times. The rearrangement uses TRBV28 and TRBJ2-3; TRBD2 matches at 7 bases. Germline assignment: CDR1 MDHEN and CDR2 SYDVKM. This CDR3 region has 19 residues. V trimming: 6 bases; J trimming: 0 bases; junction bases outside the gene matches: 18. CDR3 sequence: CASSGEKSGIRASTDTQYF. DNA of the CDR3: TGTGCCAGCAGCGGGGAAAAGAGCGGGATTAGAGCTAGCACAGATACGCAGTATTTT.

This clonotype came up many times. This chain joins TRBV30 and TRBJ2-7, with a tentative D call TRBD2 (5 bases). Trimming shortened V by 0 bases and J by 4 bases, and 13 bases separated the two germline ends. Looked up from germline, CDR1 is GTSNPN and CDR2 is SVGIG (reference sequence). This CDR3 has 14 residues. The CDR3 spells CAWSVTWESYEQYF. The CDR3 DNA is TGTGCCTGGAGTGTTACTTGGGAGTCATACGAGCAGTACTTC.

The chain has TRBV6-5 and TRBJ1-2, with D possibly TRBD1 on 6 matching bases. This CDR3 is built from 18 residues. Trimming took off 0 bases at V and 0 bases at J, with 17 bases between the two ends. Germline CDR1 MNHEY, CDR2 SVGAGI. CDR3 DNA sequence: TGTGCCAGCAGTTACTCAGCCCCGGGACAACAAGCTAACTATGGCTACACCTTC. Amino acid sequence: CASSYSAPGQQANYGYTF.

This clonotype was observed at least ten times. The chain combines TRBV4-3 with TRBJ1-2, with a weak D call TRBD1 (5 bases). The CDR3 is made up of 18 amino acids. V was pared by 0 bases and J by 4 bases, with 21 bases between. Germline V gene data show CDR1 as LGHNA and CDR2 as YSLEER. The CDR3 is CASSQDQNGPGLSYGYTF. CDR3 DNA: TGCGCCAGCAGCCAAGATCAGAACGGACCGGGACTTAGCTATGGCTACACCTTC.

This clonotype showed up many times. This chain joins TRBV15 and TRBJ2-2; TRBD2 is a possible D gene (6 bases). The CDR3 totals 19 residues. V lost 0 bases and J lost 2, with 19 bases in between. The germline CDR1 and CDR2 sequences are LNHNV and YYDKDF (reference sequence). This chain's CDR3 is CATSREYPGEVGNTGELFF. CDR3 coding DNA: TGTGCCACCAGCAGAGAGTATCCGGGAGAAGTTGGAAACACCGGGGAGCTGTTTTTT.

Only a few counts were recorded for this clonotype. The chain has TRBV4-3 and TRBJ2-7; a weak D match, TRBD1 (6 bases). Germline loops: CDR1 LGHNA, CDR2 YSLEER. The ends were cut back, 0 bases at V and 3 bases at J, with 12 bases in the middle. This CDR3 comprises 15 residues. The CDR3 nucleotides are TGCGCCAGCAGCCAAGACAGGGGCATGAACTACGAGCAGTACTTC. It encodes CASSQDRGMNYEQYF.

A few counts support this clonotype. This chain links TRBV9 with TRBJ1-6; a weak D match, TRBD1 (6 bases). The CDR3 extends over 16 amino acids. Germline CDR1 is SGDLS and CDR2 is YYNGEE. V lost 0 bases and J lost 4, with 11 bases in between. CDR3 residues: CASSVEDSDYNSPLHF. CDR3 in DNA: TGTGCCAGCAGCGTAGAGGACAGTGATTATAATTCACCCCTCCACTTT.

The chain carries TRBV4-3 and TRBJ1-2; 8 bases fit TRBD1. This CDR3 has 14 amino acids. In germline, CDR1 is LGHNA, CDR2 YSLEER. Trimming took 1 base from V and 4 from J; bases not matched to a gene: 2. The CDR3 bases are TGCGCCAGCAGCCAAGCCACAGGGGGCTATGGCTACACCTTC. Its translation is CASSQATGGYGYTF.

This clonotype was seen only a few times. This chain joins TRBV5-1 and TRBJ2-1, with TRBD2 matching 14 bases. Germline-derived CDR1 and CDR2 are SGHRS and YFSETQ. V trimming: 4 bases; J trimming: 8 bases; junction bases outside the gene matches: 8. The CDR3 totals 16 residues. The CDR3: CASSQGLAGVWDEQFF. CDR3 coding DNA: TGCGCCAGCAGCCAGGGACTAGCGGGAGTCTGGGATGAGCAGTTCTTC.

This rearrangement joins TRBV29-1 to TRBJ2-7, with 7 positions matching TRBD1. This CDR3 contains 13 residues. CDR1 and CDR2 (germline): SQVTM, ANQGSEA. V lost 4 bases to trimming and J lost 3 bases; unmatched junction nucleotides: 6. This chain's CDR3 is CSVVQTGFYEQYF. The CDR3 DNA sequence: TGCAGCGTTGTGCAGACAGGGTTCTACGAGCAGTACTTC.

Many counts were recorded for this clonotype. V is TRBV6-5 and J is TRBJ1-4; D gene uncertain. The V and J ends lost 0 bases and 0 bases respectively, with 11 bases between them. In germline, CDR1 is MNHEY, CDR2 SVGAGI. The CDR3 loop spans 17 amino acids. CDR3 in DNA: TGTGCCAGCAGTTACTCGACCCTCATAGCAACTAATGAAAAACTGTTTTTT. This codes for CASSYSTLIATNEKLFF.